These 23 T cell receptor beta chains were sequenced from one sample in a study of beta chain features in type 1 diabetes. The entirety of the isolated RNA underwent reverse transcription, so expressed TCRB transcripts were sequenced. Some clones are missing from TCRdb's copy, which holds only in-frame ones; the method was immunoSEQ multiplex PCR. This sample has roughly 41,000 clones, with over 45% found just once. Sequencing was carried out using central memory CD4+ T cells from blood. These receptors came from a woman aged 18-29 years in good health.

The chain uses TRBV6-1 and TRBJ1-5, with TRBD1 matching over 10 bases. V trimming: 4 bases; J trimming: 8 bases; junction bases outside the gene matches: 8. Germline CDR1 reads MNHNS; CDR2 reads SASEGT. The length of the CDR3 is 15 residues. The CDR3 reads CASSVGDRGGEPQHF. DNA for the CDR3: TGTGCCAGCAGTGTAGGGGACAGGGGAGGGGAGCCCCAGCATTTT.

The chain recombines TRBV2 with TRBJ2-5, with TRBD2 identical over 7 bases. V shed 3 bases and J 5 bases; nucleotides not matched to a gene: 9. Germline loops: CDR1 SNHLY, CDR2 FYNNEI. The CDR3 spans 15 residues. The CDR3 DNA reads as TGTGCCAGCAGTGAGGATGGGGGGGGTAGGGAGACCCAGTACTTC. It yields the protein CASSEDGGGRETQYF.

Only a few counts were recorded for this clone. The chain joins TRBV19 to TRBJ1-1; D is uncertain. CDR3 length equals 14 residues. V dropped 6 bases and J dropped 10 bases, with 21 bases sitting between them. The germline CDR1 and CDR2 sequences are LNHDA and SQIVND (reference sequence). The CDR3 loop reads CASRLSLGWVGAFF. CDR3 nucleotide sequence: TGTGCCAGTAGGCTCTCCCTCGGGTGGGTTGGAGCTTTCTTT.

This clone turned up a few times. The rearrangement uses TRBV30 and TRBJ2-2; TRBD1 is a possible D gene (6 bases). Per the germline V gene, CDR1 is GTSNPN and CDR2 is SVGIG (reference sequence). V shed 2 bases and J shed 5 bases, with 12 bases lying between them. CDR3 length: 14 residues. CDR3 coding DNA: TGTGCCTGGAGTCAGGGGATCGGGACCGGGGAGCTGTTTTTT. This translates into CAWSQGIGTGELFF. Based on the CDR3 plus reference TRBV30 and TRBJ2-2, the full variable domain is SQTIHQWPATLVQPVGSPLSLECTVEGTSNPNLYWYRQAAGRGLQLLFYSVGIGQISSEVPQNLSASRPQDRQFILSSKKLLLSDSGFYLCAWSQGIGTGELFFGEGSRLTVL.

The gene calls are TRBV5-1 and TRBJ2-1; 12 nucleotides align to TRBD2. CDR3 length: 16 residues. Germline CDR1 SGHRS, CDR2 YFSETQ. Trimming removed 1 base from V and 7 bases from J; junction bases left unmatched: 6. The CDR3 sequence: CASSLRDGLAGNEQFF. Here the CDR3 DNA reads TGCGCCAGCAGCTTGCGGGATGGACTAGCGGGGAATGAGCAGTTCTTC. Looking up the rest from reference TRBV5-1 and TRBJ2-1 gives the full variable domain: KAGVTQTPRYLIKTRGQQVTLSCSPISGHRSVSWYQQTPGQGLQFLFEYFSETQRNKGNFPGRFSGRQFSNSRSEMNVSTLELGDSALYLCASSLRDGLAGNEQFFGPGTRLTVL.

The gene calls are TRBV5-1 and TRBJ2-3; unclear D gene. Trimming left V 3 bases short and J 0 bases short, with 8 bases between. This CDR3 comprises 14 residues. Germline V gene lookup returns CDR1 SGHRS and CDR2 YFSETQ. The CDR3 loop reads CASSSGGSTDTQYF. The CDR3, as DNA: TGCGCCAGCAGCTCAGGTGGTAGCACAGATACGCAGTATTTT.

V and J are TRBV10-2 and TRBJ1-5; D is uncertain. The CDR3 is 15 residues long. Trimming took off 3 bases at V and 2 bases at J, with 11 bases between the two ends. From germline, CDR1 is WSHSY and CDR2 SAAADI. The CDR3 is CASSDPFTGNQPQHF. CDR3 coding DNA: TGCGCCAGCAGTGACCCATTCACTGGCAATCAGCCCCAGCATTTT.

The V gene is TRBV6-6, the J gene TRBJ1-1; no definite D call. Germline CDR1 and CDR2: MNHNY and SVGAGI (reference sequence). Trimming pared 4 bases from V and 5 bases from J, leaving 11 bases between. The CDR3 is 13 residues long. Here the CDR3 DNA reads TGTGCCAGCAGTTCGAGCGTCGAAACTGAAGCTTTCTTT. Encoded protein: CASSSSVETEAFF.

V gene TRBV30 combines with J gene TRBJ2-3, with 9 nucleotides matching TRBD2. Germline V gene lookup returns CDR1 GTSNPN and CDR2 SVGIG (reference sequence). The junction had 9 bases not matched to a gene; V was cut back by 8 bases and J by 3 bases. The CDR3 extends over 14 amino acids. The CDR3 coding sequence is TGTGCCGTTTCGTGGGCGGGGGGGACAGATACGCAGTATTTT. It encodes CAVSWAGGTDTQYF.

The genes are TRBV29-1 and TRBJ1-6; D gene uncertain. The germline V and J ends were trimmed by 5 bases and 2 bases, with 10 bases remaining between them. The CDR3 is 14 residues long. Per germline, CDR1 SQVTM and CDR2 ANQGSEA. The CDR3: CSVSEGTYNSPLHF. CDR3 in DNA: TGCAGCGTTTCCGAGGGAACCTATAATTCACCCCTCCACTTT.

The chain employs TRBV7-2 and TRBJ2-1, with 14 bases fitting TRBD2. CDR3 length: 15 amino acids. Trimming cost V 5 bases and J 7 bases; bases outside gene matches: 4. Germline V CDR1 and CDR2: SGHTA, FQGNSA. The CDR3 region is CASSTRLAGGNEQFF. The CDR3 coding sequence is TGTGCCAGCAGCACCCGACTAGCGGGAGGGAATGAGCAGTTCTTC.

This clone was observed once. This chain joins TRBV10-2 and TRBJ2-5, with TRBD2 matching over 12 bases. CDR1 WSHSY and CDR2 SAAADI come from the germline V gene. This CDR3 is 17 amino acids long. The ends lost 4 bases at V and 2 bases at J; junction bases unmatched: 8. The CDR3 here is CASSGASGGVLQETQYF. The DNA of the CDR3 is TGCGCCAGCAGTGGGGCTAGCGGGGGGGTCCTACAAGAGACCCAGTACTTC.

The chain carries TRBV6-5 and TRBJ2-6; D ambiguous. With 0 bases removed from V and 6 bases from J, the gap between germline ends came to 6 bases. Germline V gene sequence: CDR1 MNHEY, CDR2 SVGAGI. The CDR3 extends over 14 amino acids. CDR3 coding DNA: TGTGCCAGCAGTTACTCGCCACTGGCCAACGTCCTGACTTTC. It encodes CASSYSPLANVLTF.

This chain links TRBV6-6 with TRBJ1-5; maybe TRBD1 (6 bases). This CDR3 region has 14 residues. The V and J ends lost 5 bases and 2 bases respectively, with 10 bases between them. The germline V gene encodes CDR1 MNHNY and CDR2 SVGAGI (reference sequence). CDR3 residues: CASSRGAGNQPQHF. CDR3 sequence (DNA): TGTGCCAGCAGTCGGGGGGCTGGCAATCAGCCCCAGCATTTT.

V usage is TRBV5-6 and J usage is TRBJ2-5; the D is unclear. CDR3 length: 13 amino acids. Germline V gene lookup returns CDR1 SGHDT and CDR2 YYEEEE. V lost 2 bases and J lost 5, with 10 bases in between. DNA for the CDR3: TGTGCCAGCAGCTTCTGGGCAGCCGAGACCCAGTACTTC. Translation: CASSFWAAETQYF. Together with reference TRBV5-6 and TRBJ2-5, the CDR3 gives the full variable domain: DAGVTQSPTHLIKTRGQQVTLRCSPKSGHDTVSWYQQALGQGPQFIFQYYEEEERQRGNFPDRFSGHQFPNYSSELNVNALLLGDSALYLCASSFWAAETQYFGPGTRLLVL.

As for this clone: The sample contains more than one DNA sequence encoding this CDR3. The chain joins TRBV5-6 to TRBJ2-7; weak D call: TRBD1 (5 bases). Trimming shortened V by 2 bases and J by 5 bases, and 20 bases separated the two germline ends. This CDR3 is built from 16 residues. CDR1 SGHDT and CDR2 YYEEEE come from the germline V gene. The CDR3 nucleotides are TGTGCCAGCAGCTTCCTGACAGACTTAAATGCTCACGAGCAGTACTTC. Translating it yields CASSFLTDLNAHEQYF.

This chain joins TRBV6-1 and TRBJ1-2; the match to TRBD1 covers 7 bases. The CDR3 contains 13 residues. With V trimmed by 6 bases and J by 2 bases, 3 bases remained unmatched. Germline loops: CDR1 MNHNS, CDR2 SASEGT. CDR3 DNA: TGTGCCAGCAGACAGGGGTGGAACTATGGCTACACCTTC. Residues: CASRQGWNYGYTF.

A few counts support this clone. The chain uses TRBV11-2 and TRBJ2-3, with no clear D. From germline, CDR1 is SGHAT and CDR2 FQNNGV. V lost 5 bases, J lost 4 bases, and 16 bases lay in between. This CDR3 spans 15 amino acids. Written as DNA, the CDR3 is TGTGCCAGCAGCCGCACTGAGGTTCGCCCAGATACGCAGTATTTT. Residues: CASSRTEVRPDTQYF. Full variable domain (missing parts from reference TRBV11-2 and TRBJ2-3): EAGVAQSPRYKIIEKRQSVAFWCNPISGHATLYWYQQILGQGPKLLIQFQNNGVVDDSQLPKDRFSAERLKGVDSTLKIQPAKLEDSAVYLCASSRTEVRPDTQYFGPGTRLTVL.

This clone has more than one count but fewer than ten. Here the CDR3 reads CASSGPGANVLTF. CDR3 sequence (DNA): TGTGCCAGCTCAGGGCCTGGGGCCAACGTCCTGACTTTC. The chain recombines TRBV14 with TRBJ2-6, with D perhaps TRBD1 (5 bases). The length of the CDR3 is 13 residues. The ends were cut back, 8 bases at V and 2 bases at J, with 7 bases in the middle. Per the germline V gene, CDR1 is SGHDN and CDR2 is FVKESK.

The chain combines TRBV5-6 with TRBJ1-6; D is unresolved. V was cut by 0 bases and J by 7 bases, with 11 bases left in between. Germline CDR1 reads SGHDT; CDR2 reads YYEEEE. This CDR3 spans 15 amino acids. CDR3 region: CASSLERSENSPLHF. The CDR3 nucleotides read TGTGCCAGCAGCTTGGAAAGATCTGAGAATTCACCCCTCCACTTT. The variable domain in full, completed from reference TRBV5-6 and TRBJ1-6, reads DAGVTQSPTHLIKTRGQQVTLRCSPKSGHDTVSWYQQALGQGPQFIFQYYEEEERQRGNFPDRFSGHQFPNYSSELNVNALLLGDSALYLCASSLERSENSPLHFGNGTRLTVT.

This clone was observed a few times. The CDR3 nucleotides are TGTGCCAGTAGTGACAGGGCTGCGAATTCACCCCTCCACTTT. This gives the protein CASSDRAANSPLHF. The chain couples TRBV19 to TRBJ1-6, with TRBD1 matching over 7 bases. CDR1 LNHDA and CDR2 SQIVND come from the germline V gene (reference sequence). The CDR3 consists of 14 residues. The junction had 5 bases not matched to a gene; V was cut back by 5 bases and J by 7 bases.

The gene calls are TRBV29-1 and TRBJ1-2, with 9 positions matching TRBD1. With V trimmed by 1 base and J by 1 base, 7 bases remained unmatched. The CDR3 sequence is 16 residues long. Germline V gene lookup returns CDR1 SQVTM and CDR2 ANQGSEA. The CDR3 DNA follows: TGCAGCGTTGAAGGTCAGACAGGGGGAAATAACTATGGCTACACCTTC. It encodes CSVEGQTGGNNYGYTF.

The chain employs TRBV4-2 and TRBJ2-7, with 12 bases matching TRBD2. Looked up from germline, CDR1 is LGHNA and CDR2 is YNFKEQ. This CDR3 has 15 amino acids. Trimming took 4 bases from V and 7 from J; bases not matched to a gene: 8. CDR3 region: CASSRGLAGNLEQYF. In DNA form, the CDR3 reads TGTGCCAGCAGCCGAGGACTAGCGGGAAACTTAGAGCAGTACTTC.